This paragraph reports one T cell receptor (beta chain). Its antigen is unidentified. These data come from a study of regulatory T cells. Overall study findings and caveats: Skewed V and J usage and few unique V-J pairs marked patient repertoires, most in Tregs. In CD3G-deficient patients, conventional CD4+ T cells were enriched for hydrophobic CDR3 residues at positions 6 and 7.

Amplification used 52 TRBV primers and 13 TRBJ primers. Assay: immunoSEQ multiplex PCR; the TCRdb copy retains only in-frame clones and omits some. The sample records 25,000 or so clones, roughly 90% being singletons. All CD3G-deficient patients showed autoimmunity, more severe in two. CD4+ cells were sorted into CD25-high CD127-low regulatory cells and CD25-low CD127-high conventional cells. The germline V gene encodes CDR1 SGHVS and CDR2 FQNEAQ. The CDR3 sequence is 15 residues long. The chain couples TRBV7-8 to TRBJ2-5; 8 bases are shared with TRBD2. Matching the DNA end better, TRBJ2-7 makes the J call doubtful. The source is a child aged 10 to 17 with CD3G deficiency. Sample: conventional CD4+ T cells sorted from blood. Here the CDR3 reads CASSLGSGSRYEQYF. As DNA, the CDR3 is TGTGCCAGCAGCTTAGGAAGCGGGAGTCGGTACGAGCAGTACTTC.